This is a list of T cell receptor beta chains from one sample in a study of shared clonotypes between healthy human individuals. The data were produced by immunoSEQ multiplex PCR, yet TCRdb's version contains in-frame clones alone and is incomplete. The sample includes about 650,000 clones, roughly 95% of them seen just once. The specimen was naive CD8+ T cells sorted from blood. The receptors shown here come from a woman in her twenties or thirties in good health. The CDR3 runs from the conserved cysteine through the conserved F or W. The order of the fields is CDR3 length, V gene, J gene, D gene, clone size, CDR3 protein, CDR3 DNA. D genes are given only for firm matches. Size is stated for part of the rows, as once, few or many counts, or as a class when the clone is expanded.

CDR3 length: 15; V gene: TRBV5-1; J gene: TRBJ2-3; D gene: NA; clone size: NA; CDR3 protein: CASSLLPRSTDTQYF; CDR3 DNA: TGCGCCAGCAGCTTGCTCCCCAGAAGCACAGATACGCAGTATTTT
CDR3 length: 15; V gene: TRBV19; J gene: TRBJ1-1; D gene: TRBD1; clone size: NA; CDR3 protein: CASSIPPGGSTEAFF; CDR3 DNA: TGTGCCAGTAGTATACCCCCAGGGGGGAGCACTGAAGCTTTCTTT
CDR3 length: 16; V gene: TRBV7-9; J gene: TRBJ2-1; D gene: NA; clone size: NA; CDR3 protein: CASSSRDWRRVGEQFF; CDR3 DNA: TGTGCCAGCAGCTCAAGGGACTGGAGAAGGGTCGGTGAGCAGTTCTTC
CDR3 length: 12; V gene: TRBV28; J gene: TRBJ2-7; D gene: NA; clone size: NA; CDR3 protein: CASSLGSYEQYF; CDR3 DNA: TGTGCCAGCAGTTTAGGGTCCTACGAGCAGTACTTC
CDR3 length: 13; V gene: TRBV28; J gene: TRBJ2-1; D gene: NA; clone size: NA; CDR3 protein: CASQRSSYNEQFF; CDR3 DNA: TGTGCCAGCCAGAGAAGCTCCTACAATGAGCAGTTCTTC
CDR3 length: 12; V gene: TRBV28; J gene: TRBJ2-1; D gene: NA; clone size: NA; CDR3 protein: CASSSGIHEQFF; CDR3 DNA: TGTGCCAGCAGTTCAGGGATCCATGAGCAGTTCTTC
CDR3 length: 15; V gene: TRBV4-1; J gene: TRBJ2-1; D gene: NA; clone size: NA; CDR3 protein: CASSQESHYSNEQFF; CDR3 DNA: TGCGCCAGCAGCCAAGAATCGCACTATAGCAATGAGCAGTTCTTC
CDR3 length: 15; V gene: TRBV5-6; J gene: TRBJ1-6; D gene: TRBD1; clone size: once; CDR3 protein: CASSLGQGYNSPLHF; CDR3 DNA: TGTGCCAGCAGCTTGGGACAGGGTTATAATTCACCCCTCCACTTT
CDR3 length: 10; V gene: TRBV7-9; J gene: TRBJ2-7; D gene: NA; clone size: NA; CDR3 protein: CASAVYEQYF; CDR3 DNA: TGTGCCAGCGCAGTGTACGAGCAGTACTTC
CDR3 length: 15; V gene: TRBV7-9; J gene: TRBJ2-7; D gene: TRBD1; clone size: NA; CDR3 protein: CASSLGQGRAYEQYF; CDR3 DNA: TGTGCCAGCAGCCTGGGACAGGGTCGGGCCTACGAGCAGTACTTC
CDR3 length: 15; V gene: TRBV10-2; J gene: TRBJ1-1; D gene: NA; clone size: NA; CDR3 protein: CASSESGRTNTEAFF; CDR3 DNA: TGCGCCAGCAGTGAGTCGGGCAGGACGAACACTGAAGCTTTCTTT
CDR3 length: 15; V gene: TRBV6-6; J gene: TRBJ2-1; D gene: TRBD2; clone size: NA; CDR3 protein: CASSSPGLDENEQFF; CDR3 DNA: TGTGCCAGCAGTTCCCCGGGACTAGATGAGAATGAGCAGTTCTTC
CDR3 length: 14; V gene: TRBV7-7; J gene: TRBJ1-2; D gene: TRBD1; clone size: NA; CDR3 protein: CASSLWTGARLGTF; CDR3 DNA: TGTGCCAGCAGCTTATGGACAGGGGCTCGCTTGGGCACCTTC
CDR3 length: 17; V gene: TRBV9; J gene: TRBJ2-2; D gene: TRBD2; clone size: NA; CDR3 protein: CASSVGLAGVTAGELFF; CDR3 DNA: TGTGCCAGCAGCGTAGGACTAGCGGGAGTAACGGCCGGGGAGCTGTTTTTT
CDR3 length: 17; V gene: TRBV5-6; J gene: TRBJ1-5; D gene: TRBD1; clone size: NA; CDR3 protein: CASSSQERGPPYQPQHF; CDR3 DNA: TGTGCCAGCAGCTCCCAGGAGAGGGGGCCTCCTTATCAGCCCCAGCATTTT
CDR3 length: 15; V gene: TRBV11-2; J gene: TRBJ2-1; D gene: NA; clone size: NA; CDR3 protein: CASSLVRDSYNEQFF; CDR3 DNA: TGTGCCAGCAGCTTAGTGCGGGACTCCTACAATGAGCAGTTCTTC
CDR3 length: 13; V gene: TRBV27; J gene: TRBJ2-3; D gene: TRBD1; clone size: NA; CDR3 protein: CASRTGNTDTQYF; CDR3 DNA: TGTGCCAGCAGGACAGGGAACACAGATACGCAGTATTTT
CDR3 length: 15; V gene: TRBV19; J gene: TRBJ2-1; D gene: NA; clone size: NA; CDR3 protein: CASSIVSSTYNEQFF; CDR3 DNA: TGTGCCAGTAGTATTGTTTCGAGCACCTACAATGAGCAGTTCTTC
CDR3 length: 16; V gene: TRBV27; J gene: TRBJ2-3; D gene: TRBD2; clone size: NA; CDR3 protein: CASSSGLAGVSDTQYF; CDR3 DNA: TGTGCCAGCAGTTCGGGACTAGCGGGAGTATCTGATACGCAGTATTTT
CDR3 length: 14; V gene: TRBV5-5; J gene: TRBJ1-2; D gene: NA; clone size: NA; CDR3 protein: CASTKEWPFGGYTF; CDR3 DNA: TGTGCCAGCACCAAGGAATGGCCCTTCGGCGGCTACACCTTC
CDR3 length: 15; V gene: TRBV5-1; J gene: TRBJ2-7; D gene: NA; clone size: NA; CDR3 protein: CASSLAEGTAYEQYF; CDR3 DNA: TGCGCCAGCAGCTTGGCCGAGGGGACGGCCTACGAGCAGTACTTC
CDR3 length: 14; V gene: TRBV27; J gene: TRBJ2-1; D gene: NA; clone size: once; CDR3 protein: CASSLSQGSYEQFF; CDR3 DNA: TGTGCCAGCAGTTTATCCCAGGGCTCGTATGAGCAGTTCTTC
CDR3 length: 16; V gene: TRBV27; J gene: TRBJ2-1; D gene: TRBD1; clone size: NA; CDR3 protein: CASSWTGTGWGNEQFF; CDR3 DNA: TGTGCCAGCAGTTGGACCGGGACAGGGTGGGGAAATGAGCAGTTCTTC
CDR3 length: 15; V gene: TRBV6-5; J gene: TRBJ1-6; D gene: NA; clone size: NA; CDR3 protein: CASTLHQGTDSPLHF; CDR3 DNA: TGTGCCAGCACCCTCCACCAGGGGACGGATTCACCCCTCCACTTT
CDR3 length: 11; V gene: TRBV27; J gene: TRBJ2-1; D gene: NA; clone size: once; CDR3 protein: CASSFYNEQFF; CDR3 DNA: TGTGCCAGCAGCTTCTACAATGAGCAGTTCTTC
CDR3 length: 14; V gene: TRBV14; J gene: TRBJ2-1; D gene: NA; clone size: NA; CDR3 protein: CASSQVGLGNEQFF; CDR3 DNA: TGTGCCAGCAGCCAAGTTGGGTTGGGCAATGAGCAGTTCTTC
CDR3 length: 10; V gene: TRBV11-2; J gene: TRBJ2-7; D gene: NA; clone size: NA; CDR3 protein: CASSHYEQYF; CDR3 DNA: TGTGCCAGCAGCCATTACGAGCAGTACTTC
CDR3 length: 13; V gene: TRBV27; J gene: TRBJ1-5; D gene: NA; clone size: NA; CDR3 protein: CASSAYNNQPQHF; CDR3 DNA: TGTGCCAGCAGTGCGTATAACAATCAGCCCCAGCATTTT
CDR3 length: 12; V gene: TRBV28; J gene: TRBJ1-5; D gene: NA; clone size: NA; CDR3 protein: CASSQWGGPQHF; CDR3 DNA: TGTGCCAGCAGTCAGTGGGGGGGGCCCCAGCATTTT
CDR3 length: 11; V gene: TRBV21-1; J gene: TRBJ2-7; D gene: NA; clone size: NA; CDR3 protein: CASSTTYEQYF; CDR3 DNA: TGTGCCAGCAGCACCACCTACGAGCAGTACTTC
CDR3 length: 17; V gene: TRBV28; J gene: TRBJ2-7; D gene: TRBD2; clone size: NA; CDR3 protein: CASSLGGLAGRSNEQYF; CDR3 DNA: TGTGCCAGCAGTTTAGGGGGACTAGCGGGACGGTCGAACGAGCAGTACTTC
CDR3 length: 16; V gene: TRBV13; J gene: TRBJ2-2; D gene: NA; clone size: NA; CDR3 protein: CASSTPDSWNTGELFF; CDR3 DNA: TGTGCCAGCAGCACTCCAGACTCCTGGAACACCGGGGAGCTGTTTTTT
CDR3 length: 16; V gene: TRBV19; J gene: TRBJ2-1; D gene: TRBD2; clone size: NA; CDR3 protein: CASSIWLADSYNEQFF; CDR3 DNA: TGTGCCAGTAGTATTTGGCTAGCGGACTCCTACAATGAGCAGTTCTTC
CDR3 length: 17; V gene: TRBV19; J gene: TRBJ2-2; D gene: TRBD1; clone size: NA; CDR3 protein: CASTDYAGTGTMGELFF; CDR3 DNA: TGTGCCAGTACCGACTACGCGGGGACAGGGACGATGGGGGAGCTGTTTTTT
CDR3 length: 16; V gene: TRBV4-1; J gene: TRBJ1-1; D gene: NA; clone size: NA; CDR3 protein: CASSQDWEHLNTEAFF; CDR3 DNA: TGCGCCAGCAGCCAAGATTGGGAACACCTGAACACTGAAGCTTTCTTT
CDR3 length: 14; V gene: TRBV5-5; J gene: TRBJ1-5; D gene: NA; clone size: NA; CDR3 protein: CASSLEGGNQPQHF; CDR3 DNA: TGTGCCAGCAGCTTGGAGGGGGGCAATCAGCCCCAGCATTTT
CDR3 length: 13; V gene: TRBV19; J gene: TRBJ2-3; D gene: TRBD2; clone size: once; CDR3 protein: CATTSGTSDTQYF; CDR3 DNA: TGTGCCACTACTAGCGGGACTTCGGATACGCAGTATTTT
CDR3 length: 20; V gene: TRBV4-2; J gene: TRBJ2-5; D gene: TRBD2; clone size: NA; CDR3 protein: CASSQDRASRASGSQETQYF; CDR3 DNA: TGTGCCAGCAGCCAAGATCGTGCCAGTAGGGCTAGCGGTTCACAAGAGACCCAGTACTTC
CDR3 length: 16; V gene: TRBV11-2; J gene: TRBJ1-3; D gene: NA; clone size: NA; CDR3 protein: CASSLVSGGFGNTIYF; CDR3 DNA: TGTGCCAGCAGCTTAGTCTCAGGCGGCTTCGGAAACACCATATATTTT
CDR3 length: 16; V gene: TRBV15; J gene: TRBJ1-1; D gene: TRBD1; clone size: NA; CDR3 protein: CATSRRRGLMNTEAFF; CDR3 DNA: TGTGCCACCAGCAGAAGAAGGGGGCTTATGAACACTGAAGCTTTCTTT
CDR3 length: 15; V gene: TRBV7-9; J gene: TRBJ2-7; D gene: TRBD2; clone size: NA; CDR3 protein: CASSPLAGGGYEQYF; CDR3 DNA: TGTGCCAGCAGCCCTCTAGCGGGAGGTGGGTACGAGCAGTACTTC
CDR3 length: 15; V gene: TRBV6-6; J gene: TRBJ2-1; D gene: NA; clone size: NA; CDR3 protein: CASKISYRQGNEQFF; CDR3 DNA: TGTGCCAGCAAAATCTCATACCGGCAGGGGAATGAGCAGTTCTTC
CDR3 length: 14; V gene: TRBV7-8; J gene: TRBJ2-1; D gene: NA; clone size: NA; CDR3 protein: CASSLRVPYNEQFF; CDR3 DNA: TGTGCCAGCAGCTTAAGGGTTCCGTACAATGAGCAGTTCTTC
CDR3 length: 17; V gene: TRBV15; J gene: TRBJ2-7; D gene: TRBD1; clone size: once; CDR3 protein: CATSRDNTGQGPYEQYF; CDR3 DNA: TGTGCCACCAGCAGAGATAATACGGGACAGGGACCCTACGAGCAGTACTTC
CDR3 length: 17; V gene: TRBV2; J gene: TRBJ2-1; D gene: NA; clone size: NA; CDR3 protein: CASSEESAPSSYNEQFF; CDR3 DNA: TGTGCCAGCAGTGAAGAGTCAGCTCCTAGCTCCTACAATGAGCAGTTCTTC
CDR3 length: 13; V gene: TRBV4-2; J gene: TRBJ1-2; D gene: NA; clone size: NA; CDR3 protein: CASSPQGSYGYTF; CDR3 DNA: TGTGCCAGCAGCCCACAGGGTTCTTATGGCTACACCTTC
CDR3 length: 16; V gene: TRBV28; J gene: TRBJ2-5; D gene: TRBD2; clone size: NA; CDR3 protein: CASSLTLAGGRETQYF; CDR3 DNA: TGTGCCAGCAGTTTAACGCTAGCGGGAGGACGGGAGACCCAGTACTTC
CDR3 length: 15; V gene: TRBV5-4; J gene: TRBJ1-2; D gene: NA; clone size: NA; CDR3 protein: CASNFGRGENYGYTF; CDR3 DNA: TGTGCCAGCAACTTCGGGAGAGGAGAAAACTATGGCTACACCTTC
CDR3 length: 15; V gene: TRBV29-1; J gene: TRBJ2-1; D gene: NA; clone size: NA; CDR3 protein: CSVERTGTTYNEQFF; CDR3 DNA: TGCAGCGTTGAAAGAACCGGGACAACCTACAATGAGCAGTTCTTC
CDR3 length: 17; V gene: TRBV5-6; J gene: TRBJ1-4; D gene: TRBD1; clone size: NA; CDR3 protein: CASSYWTGSATNEKLFF; CDR3 DNA: TGTGCCAGCAGCTACTGGACAGGGAGTGCAACTAATGAAAAACTGTTTTTT
CDR3 length: 14; V gene: TRBV27; J gene: TRBJ2-7; D gene: NA; clone size: NA; CDR3 protein: CASSLGSGTVEQYF; CDR3 DNA: TGTGCCAGCAGTTTAGGATCGGGGACGGTCGAGCAGTACTTC
CDR3 length: 15; V gene: TRBV5-1; J gene: TRBJ1-5; D gene: NA; clone size: once; CDR3 protein: CASKAGILGNQPQHF; CDR3 DNA: TGCGCCAGCAAAGCAGGGATTCTCGGCAATCAGCCCCAGCATTTT
CDR3 length: 16; V gene: TRBV6-1; J gene: TRBJ2-7; D gene: TRBD1; clone size: NA; CDR3 protein: CASSEWVQGAAYEQYF; CDR3 DNA: TGTGCCAGCAGTGAATGGGTTCAGGGGGCGGCCTACGAGCAGTACTTC
CDR3 length: 13; V gene: TRBV5-1; J gene: TRBJ1-1; D gene: NA; clone size: few; CDR3 protein: CASSLGGNTEAFF; CDR3 DNA: TGCGCCAGCAGCTTGGGGGGGAACACTGAAGCTTTCTTT
CDR3 length: 14; V gene: TRBV5-6; J gene: TRBJ1-5; D gene: NA; clone size: NA; CDR3 protein: CASSLGTDNQPQHF; CDR3 DNA: TGTGCCAGCAGCTTGGGGACGGACAATCAGCCCCAGCATTTT
CDR3 length: 13; V gene: TRBV30; J gene: TRBJ2-7; D gene: TRBD2; clone size: NA; CDR3 protein: CAWSPGLVYEQYF; CDR3 DNA: TGTGCCTGGAGCCCGGGACTAGTCTACGAGCAGTACTTC
CDR3 length: 14; V gene: TRBV5-4; J gene: TRBJ2-2; D gene: NA; clone size: once; CDR3 protein: CASSLIPDTGELFF; CDR3 DNA: TGTGCCAGCAGCTTGATACCGGACACCGGGGAGCTGTTTTTT
CDR3 length: 14; V gene: TRBV7-9; J gene: TRBJ2-1; D gene: TRBD1; clone size: NA; CDR3 protein: CASSFTGDVNEQFF; CDR3 DNA: TGTGCCAGCAGCTTCACAGGGGATGTCAATGAGCAGTTCTTC